This T cell receptor beta chain came from a study of early T cells in non-severe SARS-CoV-2 infection. TCRdb reprocessed the 5' RACE reads via MiXCR and lists one record per CDR3 protein. The sample lists about 66,000 distinct CDR3 sequences; over 10% were seen once. This clonotype was observed a handful of times. Antigen unknown. The CDR3 runs to 13 residues. The V end lost 2 bases, the J end lost 8 bases, and 11 bases lay between the germline ends. Germline-derived CDR1 and CDR2 are SGHVS and FNYEAQ. Study-wide results and caveats: Matching results from VDJdb favored anti-spike CD8 responses, leaving private and CD4 specificities undetected.

The chain carries TRBV7-6 and TRBJ2-3, with D unclear. The receptor was isolated from an adult who was a healthcare worker with PCR-confirmed SARS-CoV-2 infection or an uninfected control (not recorded which). The sequenced material came from whole blood. CDR3 DNA sequence: TGTGCCAGCAGCTTACAAAATCTGGGTACGCAGTATTTT. Translated, it gives CASSLQNLGTQYF.